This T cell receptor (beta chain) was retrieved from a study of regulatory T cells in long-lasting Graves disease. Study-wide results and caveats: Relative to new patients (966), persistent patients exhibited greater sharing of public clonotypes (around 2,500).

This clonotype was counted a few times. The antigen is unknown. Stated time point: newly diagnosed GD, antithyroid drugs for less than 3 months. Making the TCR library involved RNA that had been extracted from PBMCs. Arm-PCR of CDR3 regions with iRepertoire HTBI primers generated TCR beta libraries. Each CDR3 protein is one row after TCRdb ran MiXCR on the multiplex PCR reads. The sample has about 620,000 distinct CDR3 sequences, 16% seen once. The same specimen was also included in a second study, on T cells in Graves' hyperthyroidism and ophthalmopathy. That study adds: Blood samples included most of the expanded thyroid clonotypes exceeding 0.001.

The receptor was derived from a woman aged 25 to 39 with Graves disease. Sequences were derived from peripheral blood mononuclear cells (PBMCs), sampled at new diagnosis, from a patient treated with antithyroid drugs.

The CDR3 DNA sequence: TGTGCCTGGAGTCTTTCAGGGGAGAATGAAAAACTGTTTTTT. Its translation: CAWSLSGENEKLFF. The chain employs TRBV30 and TRBJ1-4; D is possibly TRBD1 (6 bases). Trimming left V 2 bases short and J 5 bases short, with 12 bases between. CDR1 is GTSNPN and CDR2 is SVGIG in the germline V gene (reference sequence). This CDR3 region has 14 residues.